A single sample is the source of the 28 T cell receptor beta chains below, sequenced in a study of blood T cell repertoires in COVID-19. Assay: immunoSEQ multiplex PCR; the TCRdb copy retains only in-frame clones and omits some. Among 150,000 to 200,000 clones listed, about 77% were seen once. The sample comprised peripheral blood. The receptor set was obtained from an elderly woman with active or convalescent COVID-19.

CDR3 in amino acids: CASRRDSHASEQYF. The CDR3 DNA is TGTGCCAGCAGGAGGGACTCGCATGCTAGCGAGCAGTACTTC. V usage is TRBV6-5 and J usage is TRBJ2-7; possibly TRBD2 for D (6 bases). The CDR3 totals 14 residues. Germline V gene data show CDR1 as MNHEY and CDR2 as SVGAGI. Trimming took off 6 bases at V and 6 bases at J, with 18 bases between the two ends.

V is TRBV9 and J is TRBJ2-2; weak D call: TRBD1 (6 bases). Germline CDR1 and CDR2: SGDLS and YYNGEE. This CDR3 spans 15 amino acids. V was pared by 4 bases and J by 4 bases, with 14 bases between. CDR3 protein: CASSLQWGPTGELFF. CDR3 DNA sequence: TGTGCCAGCAGCCTACAATGGGGGCCCACCGGGGAGCTGTTTTTT.

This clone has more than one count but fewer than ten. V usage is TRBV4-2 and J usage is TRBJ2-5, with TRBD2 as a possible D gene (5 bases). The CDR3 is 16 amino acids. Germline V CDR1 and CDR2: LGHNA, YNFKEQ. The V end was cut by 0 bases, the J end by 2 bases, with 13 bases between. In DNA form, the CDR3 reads TGTGCCAGCAGCCAAGATTCGACAAGGAGGCAAGAGACCCAGTACTTC. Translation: CASSQDSTRRQETQYF.

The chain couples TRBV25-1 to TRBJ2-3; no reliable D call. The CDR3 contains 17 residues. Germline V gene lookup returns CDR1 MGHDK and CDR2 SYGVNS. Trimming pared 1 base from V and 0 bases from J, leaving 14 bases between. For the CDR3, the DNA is TGTGCCAGCAGTGAATCACGGTCACCTTCTAGCACAGATACGCAGTATTTT. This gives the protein CASSESRSPSSTDTQYF.

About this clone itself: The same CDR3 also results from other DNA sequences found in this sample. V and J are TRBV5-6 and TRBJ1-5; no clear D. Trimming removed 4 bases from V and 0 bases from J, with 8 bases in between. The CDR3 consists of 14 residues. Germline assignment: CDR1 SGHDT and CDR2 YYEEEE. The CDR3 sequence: CASSPGLSNQPQHF. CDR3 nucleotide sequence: TGTGCCAGCAGCCCTGGGCTTAGCAATCAGCCCCAGCATTTT.

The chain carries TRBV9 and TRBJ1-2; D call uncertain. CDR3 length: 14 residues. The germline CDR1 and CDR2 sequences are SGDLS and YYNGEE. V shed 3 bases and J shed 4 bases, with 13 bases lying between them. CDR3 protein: CASSEAARSYGYTF. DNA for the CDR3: TGTGCCAGCAGCGAAGCGGCCAGGTCCTATGGCTACACCTTC.

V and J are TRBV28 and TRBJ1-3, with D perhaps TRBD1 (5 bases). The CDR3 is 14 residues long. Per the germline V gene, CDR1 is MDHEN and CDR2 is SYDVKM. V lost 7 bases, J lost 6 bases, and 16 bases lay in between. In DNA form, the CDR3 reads TGTGCCAGCACCGGACATAATGAGGAAAACACCATATATTTT. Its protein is CASTGHNEENTIYF.

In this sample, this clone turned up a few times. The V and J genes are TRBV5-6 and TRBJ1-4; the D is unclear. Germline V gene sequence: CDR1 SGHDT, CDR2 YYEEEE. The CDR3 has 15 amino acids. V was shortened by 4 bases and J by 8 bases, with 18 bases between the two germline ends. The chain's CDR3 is CASSPRGGSWEKLFF. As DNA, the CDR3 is TGTGCCAGCAGCCCCCGGGGAGGGAGTTGGGAAAAACTGTTTTTT.

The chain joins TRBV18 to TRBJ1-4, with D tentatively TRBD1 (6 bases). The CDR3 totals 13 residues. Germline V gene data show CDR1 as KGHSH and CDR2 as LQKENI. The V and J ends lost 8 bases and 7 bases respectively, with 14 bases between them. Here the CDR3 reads CASAGQSSEKLFF. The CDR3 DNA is TGTGCCAGCGCCGGACAGAGCTCTGAAAAACTGTTTTTT.

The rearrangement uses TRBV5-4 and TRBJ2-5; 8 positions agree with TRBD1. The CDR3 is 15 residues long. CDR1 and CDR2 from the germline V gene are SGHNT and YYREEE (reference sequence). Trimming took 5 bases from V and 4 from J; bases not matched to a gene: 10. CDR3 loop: CASSPDRGGLETQYF. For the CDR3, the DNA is TGTGCCAGCAGTCCCGACAGGGGAGGATTAGAGACCCAGTACTTC.

CDR3 coding DNA: TGTGCCGTTAAGGGTGGGGGGGCTAATGAAAAACTGTTTTTT. It specifies CAVKGGGANEKLFF. The gene calls are TRBV28 and TRBJ1-4, with D maybe TRBD1 (5 bases). V lost 11 bases and J lost 3, with 16 bases in between. The CDR3 sequence is 14 residues long. Germline V lookup: CDR1 MDHEN, CDR2 SYDVKM.

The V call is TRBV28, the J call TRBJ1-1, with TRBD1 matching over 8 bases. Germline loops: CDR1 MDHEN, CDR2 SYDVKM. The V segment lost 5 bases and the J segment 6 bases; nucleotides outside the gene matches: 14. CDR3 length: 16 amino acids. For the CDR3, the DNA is TGTGCCAGCAGTGCCTTCTCGACAGGGGCCGCCCCTGAAGCTTTCTTT. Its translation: CASSAFSTGAAPEAFF. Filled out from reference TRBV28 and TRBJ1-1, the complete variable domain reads DVKVTQSSRYLVKRTGEKVFLECVQDMDHENMFWYRQDPGLGLRLIYFSYDVKMKEKGDIPEGYSVSREKKERFSLILESASTNQTSMYLCASSAFSTGAAPEAFFGQGTRLTVV.

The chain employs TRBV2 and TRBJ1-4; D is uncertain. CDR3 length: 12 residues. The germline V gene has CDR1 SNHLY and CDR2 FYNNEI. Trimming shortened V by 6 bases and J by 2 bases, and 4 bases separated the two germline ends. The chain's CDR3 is CASRRTNEKLFF. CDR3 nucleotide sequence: TGTGCCAGCAGGCGCACTAATGAAAAACTGTTTTTT. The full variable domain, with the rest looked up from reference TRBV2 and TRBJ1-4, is EPEVTQTPSHQVTQMGQEVILRCVPISNHLYFYWYRQILGQKVEFLVSFYNNEISEKSEIFDDQFSVERPDGSNFTLKIRSTKLEDSAMYFCASRRTNEKLFFGSGTQLSVL.

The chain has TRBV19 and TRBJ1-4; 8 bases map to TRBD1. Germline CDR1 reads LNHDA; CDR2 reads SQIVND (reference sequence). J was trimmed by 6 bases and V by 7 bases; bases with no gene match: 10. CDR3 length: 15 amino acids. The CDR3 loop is CASTHRRGQDEKLFF. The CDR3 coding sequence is TGTGCCAGTACCCATCGCAGGGGGCAGGATGAAAAACTGTTTTTT. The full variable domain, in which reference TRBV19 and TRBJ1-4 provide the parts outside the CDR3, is DGGITQSPKYLFRKEGQNVTLSCEQNLNHDAMYWYRQDPGQGLRLIYYSQIVNDFQKGDIAEGYSVSREKKESFPLTVTSAQKNPTAFYLCASTHRRGQDEKLFFGSGTQLSVL.

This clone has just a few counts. The CDR3 protein is CASSVAPVHQETQYF. The CDR3 bases are TGTGCCAGCAGCGTAGCCCCAGTACATCAAGAGACCCAGTACTTC. The chain joins TRBV9 to TRBJ2-5; D remains ambiguous. This CDR3 has 15 amino acids. V lost 0 bases and J lost 2, with 11 bases in between. Germline V gene sequence: CDR1 SGDLS, CDR2 YYNGEE. The full variable domain, with the rest looked up from reference TRBV9 and TRBJ2-5, is DSGVTQTPKHLITATGQRVTLRCSPRSGDLSVYWYQQSLDQGLQFLIQYYNGEERAKGNILERFSAQQFPDLHSELNLSSLELGDSALYFCASSVAPVHQETQYFGPGTRLLVL.

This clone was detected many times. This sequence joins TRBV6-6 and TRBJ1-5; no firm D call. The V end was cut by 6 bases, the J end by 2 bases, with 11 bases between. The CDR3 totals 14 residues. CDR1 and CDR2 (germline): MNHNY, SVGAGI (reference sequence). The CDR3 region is CASSTDNGNQPQHF. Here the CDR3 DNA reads TGTGCCAGCAGCACAGACAACGGCAATCAGCCCCAGCATTTT.

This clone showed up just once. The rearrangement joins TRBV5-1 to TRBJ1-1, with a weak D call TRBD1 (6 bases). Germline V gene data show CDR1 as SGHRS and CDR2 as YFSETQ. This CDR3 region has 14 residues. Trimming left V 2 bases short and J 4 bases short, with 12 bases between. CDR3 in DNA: TGCGCCAGCAGCTTTAACAGGGATAGCACTGAAGCTTTCTTT. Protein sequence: CASSFNRDSTEAFF.

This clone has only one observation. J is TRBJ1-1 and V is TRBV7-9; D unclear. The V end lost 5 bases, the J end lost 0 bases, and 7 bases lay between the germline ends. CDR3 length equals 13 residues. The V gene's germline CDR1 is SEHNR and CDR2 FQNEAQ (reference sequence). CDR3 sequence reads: CASSPNMNTEAFF. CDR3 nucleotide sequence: TGTGCCAGCAGCCCCAACATGAACACTGAAGCTTTCTTT.

CDR3 coding DNA: TGCAGCGTTTGGGACAGGGGGCTTGAAAAACTGTTTTTT. This encodes CSVWDRGLEKLFF. The chain links TRBV29-1 to TRBJ1-4, with 12 bases matching TRBD1. The ends lost 5 bases at V and 7 bases at J; junction bases unmatched: 2. The CDR3 runs 13 residues. The germline V gene encodes CDR1 SQVTM and CDR2 ANQGSEA.

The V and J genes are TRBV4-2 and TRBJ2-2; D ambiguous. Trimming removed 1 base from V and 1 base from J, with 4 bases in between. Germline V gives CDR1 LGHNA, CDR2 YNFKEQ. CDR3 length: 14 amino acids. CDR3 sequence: CASSQAQNTGELFF. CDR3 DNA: TGTGCCAGCAGCCAAGCACAGAACACCGGGGAGCTGTTTTTT.

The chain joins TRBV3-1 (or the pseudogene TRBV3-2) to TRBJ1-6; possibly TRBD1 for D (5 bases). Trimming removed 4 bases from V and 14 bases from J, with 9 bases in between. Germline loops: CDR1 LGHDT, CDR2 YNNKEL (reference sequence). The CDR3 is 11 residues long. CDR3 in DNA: TGTGCCAGCAGCCCTGGGGGGTCCCTCCACTTT. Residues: CASSPGGSLHF.

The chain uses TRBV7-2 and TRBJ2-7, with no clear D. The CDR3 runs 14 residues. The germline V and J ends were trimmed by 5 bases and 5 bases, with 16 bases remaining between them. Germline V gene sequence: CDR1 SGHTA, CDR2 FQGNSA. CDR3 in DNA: TGTGCCAGCAGCCCAGCCCTAGGTTCGAACGAGCAGTACTTC. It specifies CASSPALGSNEQYF.

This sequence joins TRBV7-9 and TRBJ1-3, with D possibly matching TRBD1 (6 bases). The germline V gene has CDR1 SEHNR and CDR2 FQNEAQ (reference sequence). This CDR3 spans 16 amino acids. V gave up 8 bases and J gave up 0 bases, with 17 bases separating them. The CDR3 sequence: CASHEGGISSGNTIYF. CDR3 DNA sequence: TGTGCCAGCCACGAGGGGGGGATTAGCTCTGGAAACACCATATATTTT. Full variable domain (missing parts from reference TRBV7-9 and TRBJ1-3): DTGVSQNPRHKITKRGQNVTFRCDPISEHNRLYWYRQTLGQGPEFLTYFQNEAQLEKSRLLSDRFSAERPKGSFSTLEIQRTEQGDSAMYLCASHEGGISSGNTIYFGEGSWLTVV.

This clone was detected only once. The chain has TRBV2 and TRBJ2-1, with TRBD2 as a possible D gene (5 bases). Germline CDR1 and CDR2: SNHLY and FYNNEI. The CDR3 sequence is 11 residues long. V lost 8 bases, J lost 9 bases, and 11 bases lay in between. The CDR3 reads CASEGWGEQFF. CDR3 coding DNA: TGTGCCAGCGAGGGTTGGGGTGAGCAGTTCTTC. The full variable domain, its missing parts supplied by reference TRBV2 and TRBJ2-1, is EPEVTQTPSHQVTQMGQEVILRCVPISNHLYFYWYRQILGQKVEFLVSFYNNEISEKSEIFDDQFSVERPDGSNFTLKIRSTKLEDSAMYFCASEGWGEQFFGPGTRLTVL.

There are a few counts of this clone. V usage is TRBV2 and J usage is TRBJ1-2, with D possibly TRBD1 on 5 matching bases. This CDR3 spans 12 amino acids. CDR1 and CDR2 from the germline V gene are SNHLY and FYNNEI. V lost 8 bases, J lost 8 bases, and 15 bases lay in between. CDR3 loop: CASFVAGGGYTF. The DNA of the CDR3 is TGTGCCAGCTTCGTCGCGGGGGGAGGCTACACCTTC. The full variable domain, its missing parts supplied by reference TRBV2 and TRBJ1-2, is EPEVTQTPSHQVTQMGQEVILRCVPISNHLYFYWYRQILGQKVEFLVSFYNNEISEKSEIFDDQFSVERPDGSNFTLKIRSTKLEDSAMYFCASFVAGGGYTFGSGTRLTVV.

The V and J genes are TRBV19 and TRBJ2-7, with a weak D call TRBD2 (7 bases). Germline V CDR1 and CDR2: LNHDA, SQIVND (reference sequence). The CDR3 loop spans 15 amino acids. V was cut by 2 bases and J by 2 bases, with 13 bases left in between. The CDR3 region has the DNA TGTGCCAGTAGTATAAGGGAGGGGGACACCTACGAGCAGTACTTC. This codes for CASSIREGDTYEQYF.

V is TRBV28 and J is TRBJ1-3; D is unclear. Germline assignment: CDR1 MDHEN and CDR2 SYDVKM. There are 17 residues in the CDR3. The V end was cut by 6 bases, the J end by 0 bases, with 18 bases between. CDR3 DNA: TGTGCCAGCAGCCTTGCCGCCGCGGGATTCTCTGGAAACACCATATATTTT. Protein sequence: CASSLAAAGFSGNTIYF. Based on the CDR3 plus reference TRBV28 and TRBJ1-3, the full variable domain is DVKVTQSSRYLVKRTGEKVFLECVQDMDHENMFWYRQDPGLGLRLIYFSYDVKMKEKGDIPEGYSVSREKKERFSLILESASTNQTSMYLCASSLAAAGFSGNTIYFGEGSWLTVV.

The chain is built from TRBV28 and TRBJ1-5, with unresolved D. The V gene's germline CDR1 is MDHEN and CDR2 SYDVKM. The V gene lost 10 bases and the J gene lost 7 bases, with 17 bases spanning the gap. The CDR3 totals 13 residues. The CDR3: CATLLWAGQPQHF. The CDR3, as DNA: TGTGCCACCTTGCTTTGGGCGGGACAGCCCCAGCATTTT.